Sequencing of this T cell receptor beta chain was carried out in a study of blood T cell repertoires in COVID-19. V trimming: 8 bases; J trimming: 6 bases; junction bases outside the gene matches: 19. This CDR3 has 18 residues. Germline V gene sequence: CDR1 LNHDA, CDR2 SQIVND (reference sequence). TCRdb's copy holds only in-frame clones and misses some; the assay was immunoSEQ multiplex PCR. The sample has under 500,000 clones, 80% to 90% seen once. Across about two dozen US areas, participants ranged in age from about 18 to 89 years. The TCR sequence derives from a man aged 25-45 years who had recovered from COVID-19. The rearrangement uses TRBV19 and TRBJ2-2, with TRBD2 matching 9 bases. The sample consisted of PBMCs or T cells enriched from blood (not recorded which). CDR3 region: CASGKGSSSGEMPGELFF. The CDR3 DNA reads TGTGCCAGTGGGAAGGGGTCCTCTAGCGGGGAAATGCCCGGGGAGCTGTTTTTT. Full variable domain (missing parts from reference TRBV19 and TRBJ2-2): DGGITQSPKYLFRKEGQNVTLSCEQNLNHDAMYWYRQDPGQGLRLIYYSQIVNDFQKGDIAEGYSVSREKKESFPLTVTSAQKNPTAFYLCASGKGSSSGEMPGELFFGEGSRLTVL.